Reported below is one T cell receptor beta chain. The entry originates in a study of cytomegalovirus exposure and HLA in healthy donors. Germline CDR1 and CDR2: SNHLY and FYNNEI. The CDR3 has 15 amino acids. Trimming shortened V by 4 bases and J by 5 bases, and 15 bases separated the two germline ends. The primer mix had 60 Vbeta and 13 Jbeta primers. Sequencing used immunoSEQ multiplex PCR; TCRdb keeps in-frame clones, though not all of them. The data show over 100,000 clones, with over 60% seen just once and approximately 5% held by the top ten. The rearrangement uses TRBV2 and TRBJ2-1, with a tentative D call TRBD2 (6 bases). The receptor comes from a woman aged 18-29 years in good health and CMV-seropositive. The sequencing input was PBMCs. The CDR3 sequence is CASSGVAGPDNEQFF. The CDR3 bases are TGTGCCAGCAGTGGGGTTGCGGGGCCGGACAATGAGCAGTTCTTC.